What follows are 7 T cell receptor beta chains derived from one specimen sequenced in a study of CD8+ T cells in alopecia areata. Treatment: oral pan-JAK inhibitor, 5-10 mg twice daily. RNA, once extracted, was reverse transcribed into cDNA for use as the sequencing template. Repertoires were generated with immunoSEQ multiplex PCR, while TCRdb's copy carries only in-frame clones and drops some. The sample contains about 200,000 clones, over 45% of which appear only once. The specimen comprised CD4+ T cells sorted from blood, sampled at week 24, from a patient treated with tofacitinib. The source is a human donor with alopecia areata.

Written as DNA, the CDR3 is TGTGCCATTACGGACCTAGAGAGTCAGCCCCAGCATTTT. Translating gives CAITDLESQPQHF. The chain combines TRBV7-9 with TRBJ1-5; D remains unclear. The CDR3 runs 13 residues. Germline CDR1 SEHNR, CDR2 FQNEAQ (reference sequence). Trimming pared 10 bases from V and 6 bases from J, leaving 16 bases between.

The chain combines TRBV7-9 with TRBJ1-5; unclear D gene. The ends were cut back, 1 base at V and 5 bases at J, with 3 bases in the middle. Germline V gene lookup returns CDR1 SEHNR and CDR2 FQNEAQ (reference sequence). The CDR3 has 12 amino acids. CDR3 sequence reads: CASSLEDQPQHF. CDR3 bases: TGTGCCAGCAGCTTAGAGGATCAGCCCCAGCATTTT.

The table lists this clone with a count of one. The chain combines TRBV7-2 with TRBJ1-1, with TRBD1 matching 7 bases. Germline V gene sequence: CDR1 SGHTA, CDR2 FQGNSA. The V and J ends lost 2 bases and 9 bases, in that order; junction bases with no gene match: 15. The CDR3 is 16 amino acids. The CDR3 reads CASSLSRLGQTRKAFF. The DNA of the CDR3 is TGTGCCAGCAGCTTATCTAGACTGGGACAGACGAGGAAAGCTTTCTTT.

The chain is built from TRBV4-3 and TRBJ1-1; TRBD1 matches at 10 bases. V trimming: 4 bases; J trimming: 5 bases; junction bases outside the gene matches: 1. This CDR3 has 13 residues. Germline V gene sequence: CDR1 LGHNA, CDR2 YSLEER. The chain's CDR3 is CASSLGQGTEAFF. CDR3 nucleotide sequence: TGCGCCAGCAGCCTGGGACAGGGGACTGAAGCTTTCTTT.

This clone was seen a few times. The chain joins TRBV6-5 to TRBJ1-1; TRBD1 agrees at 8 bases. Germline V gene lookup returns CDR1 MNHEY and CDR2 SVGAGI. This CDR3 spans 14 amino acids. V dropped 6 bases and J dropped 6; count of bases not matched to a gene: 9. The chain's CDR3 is CASRTGQGAAEAFF. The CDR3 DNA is TGTGCCAGCAGAACCGGGCAGGGGGCCGCTGAAGCTTTCTTT.

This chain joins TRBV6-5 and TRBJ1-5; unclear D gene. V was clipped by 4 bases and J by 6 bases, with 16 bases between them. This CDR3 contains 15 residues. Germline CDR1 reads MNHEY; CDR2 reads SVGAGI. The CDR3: CASSSTGERGQPQHF. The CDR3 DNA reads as TGTGCCAGCAGTTCGACCGGGGAACGGGGTCAGCCCCAGCATTTT.

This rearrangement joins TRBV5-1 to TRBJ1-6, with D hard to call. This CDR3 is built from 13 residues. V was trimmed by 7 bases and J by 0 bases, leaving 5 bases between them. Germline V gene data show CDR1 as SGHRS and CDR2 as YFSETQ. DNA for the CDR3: TGCGCCAGCCGGGCCTCCTATAATTCACCCCTCCACTTT. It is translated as CASRASYNSPLHF.